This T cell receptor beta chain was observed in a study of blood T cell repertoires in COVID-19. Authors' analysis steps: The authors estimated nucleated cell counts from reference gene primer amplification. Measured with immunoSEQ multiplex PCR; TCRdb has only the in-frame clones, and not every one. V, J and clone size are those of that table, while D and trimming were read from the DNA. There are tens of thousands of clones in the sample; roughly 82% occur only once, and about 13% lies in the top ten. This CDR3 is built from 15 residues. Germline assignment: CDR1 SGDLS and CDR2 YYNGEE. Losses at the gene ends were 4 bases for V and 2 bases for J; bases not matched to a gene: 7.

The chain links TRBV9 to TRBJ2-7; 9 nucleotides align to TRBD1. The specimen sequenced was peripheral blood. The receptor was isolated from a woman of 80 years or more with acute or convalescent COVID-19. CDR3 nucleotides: TGTGCCAGCAGCCCCTGGGACAGGGTAGCCTACGAGCAGTACTTC. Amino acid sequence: CASSPWDRVAYEQYF.